Presented here are 17 T cell receptor beta chains from one specimen sequenced in a study of OX40 agonist ivuxolimab in advanced cancers. Clones were sequenced by immunoSEQ multiplex PCR, and TCRdb holds only the in-frame ones, with some missing. This repertoire shows over 60,000 clones, about nine tenths found once; its top ten account for 3% to 4%. This specimen consisted of CD4+ or CD8+ T cells sorted from blood, obtained in a trial of the OX40 agonist ivuxolimab. The receptor source for this set is an adult with an advanced solid tumor such as melanoma, head and neck, liver or kidney cancer.

This rearrangement joins TRBV6-5 to TRBJ1-1; maybe TRBD1 (6 bases). V gave up 10 bases and J gave up 8 bases, with 17 bases separating them. Germline CDR1 and CDR2: MNHEY and SVGAGI. This CDR3 contains 12 residues. The CDR3 sequence is CAIRGSDREAFF. The DNA for the CDR3 is TGTGCCATCCGGGGATCGGACAGAGAAGCTTTCTTT.

The chain carries TRBV5-1 and TRBJ1-3, with D possibly TRBD1 on 6 matching bases. CDR3 length: 16 residues. Germline CDR1 reads SGHRS; CDR2 reads YFSETQ. Trimming removed 4 bases at V and 0 bases at J, with 14 bases between. The CDR3 loop reads CASSTGTASSGNTIYF. The CDR3 coding sequence is TGCGCCAGCAGCACAGGGACCGCCAGCTCTGGAAACACCATATATTTT.

The chain links TRBV7-6 to TRBJ2-5, with D perhaps given as TRBD1 or TRBD2 (5 bases each). The CDR3 loop spans 12 amino acids. Germline CDR1 reads SGHVS; CDR2 reads FNYEAQ. V was pared by 1 base and J by 7 bases, with 7 bases between. The CDR3 region has the DNA TGTGCCAGCAGCTTAGGGGGGAGGACCCAGTACTTC. It specifies CASSLGGRTQYF.

The V call is TRBV27, the J call TRBJ2-4, with a tentative D call TRBD1 (6 bases). V dropped 5 bases and J dropped 7 bases, with 15 bases sitting between them. The germline CDR1 and CDR2 sequences are MNHEY and SMNVEV (reference sequence). CDR3 length: 14 amino acids. The CDR3 spells CASSGFGGHNIQYF. The DNA of the CDR3 is TGTGCCAGCAGTGGATTTGGGGGACACAACATTCAGTACTTC.

This chain connects TRBV6-6 to TRBJ2-1; TRBD2 agrees at 9 bases. The CDR3 extends over 15 amino acids. The trim removed 2 bases at V and 5 bases at J, leaving 4 bases unmatched. Germline V gene sequence: CDR1 MNHNY, CDR2 SVGAGI (reference sequence). CDR3 loop: CASSYRLAGNNEQFF. CDR3 coding DNA: TGTGCCAGCAGTTACCGGCTAGCGGGAAACAATGAGCAGTTCTTC.

The genes are TRBV19 and TRBJ2-5; TRBD1 is a possible D gene (6 bases). Trimming took off 4 bases at V and 2 bases at J, with 14 bases between the two ends. The CDR3 is 15 amino acids. Per germline, CDR1 LNHDA and CDR2 SQIVND (reference sequence). The CDR3 sequence is CASSRQDVFQETQYF. The DNA of the CDR3 is TGTGCCAGTAGTAGACAGGACGTTTTTCAAGAGACCCAGTACTTC.

This clone turned up a few times. The chain has TRBV6-1 and TRBJ1-5; D unclear. Germline CDR1 reads MNHNS; CDR2 reads SASEGT. V lost 6 bases and J 1 base, leaving 10 bases between the germline ends. CDR3 length: 14 residues. This chain's CDR3 is CASSALGSNQPQHF. Written as DNA, the CDR3 is TGTGCCAGCAGCGCCCTGGGCAGCAATCAGCCCCAGCATTTT.

This clone was seen once. The chain employs TRBV7-9 and TRBJ2-7; 7 bases match TRBD1. Germline CDR1 is SEHNR and CDR2 is FQNEAQ (reference sequence). The length of the CDR3 is 14 residues. Trimming removed 5 bases from V and 2 bases from J; junction bases left unmatched: 6. The chain's CDR3 is CASSTRQGAYEQYF. The DNA for the CDR3 is TGTGCCAGCAGCACCCGACAGGGAGCCTACGAGCAGTACTTC.

The chain carries TRBV25-1 and TRBJ2-2; D is possibly TRBD1 (7 bases). V was cut by 1 base and J by 3 bases, with 9 bases left in between. The CDR3 length is 15 residues. Germline lookup yields CDR1 MGHDK and CDR2 SYGVNS. CDR3 nucleotides: TGTGCCAGCAGTGAATCCAGGGGGGACACCGGGGAGCTGTTTTTT. Protein: CASSESRGDTGELFF.

The J gene is TRBJ2-7, the V gene TRBV10-1, with 9 bases that match TRBD2. Germline values: CDR1 WNHNN, CDR2 SYGVQD (reference sequence). The J segment lost 6 bases and the V segment lost 2 bases, leaving 8 bases of the junction unmatched. This CDR3 spans 15 amino acids. CDR3 DNA sequence: TGCGCCAGCAGTGAGGGGGTAGCGGGAGTAAGCGAGCAGTACTTC. The encoded protein is CASSEGVAGVSEQYF.

The V call is TRBV20-1, the J call TRBJ1-2, with D possibly matching TRBD1 (6 bases). This CDR3 has 11 amino acids. Germline assignment: CDR1 DFQATT and CDR2 SNEGSKA (reference sequence). The germline V and J ends were trimmed by 6 bases and 8 bases, with 13 bases remaining between them. The CDR3 sequence: CSAQDRGGYTF. CDR3 coding DNA: TGCAGTGCCCAGGACAGAGGGGGCTACACCTTC.

The V gene is TRBV19, the J gene TRBJ2-7, with 8 bases identical to TRBD1. V trimming: 1 base; J trimming: 6 bases; junction bases outside the gene matches: 14. This CDR3 is 17 amino acids long. Germline V gene sequence: CDR1 LNHDA, CDR2 SQIVND (reference sequence). CDR3 residues: CASSIGNPTGEGGEQYF. The CDR3 DNA is TGTGCCAGTAGTATAGGGAACCCGACAGGGGAAGGTGGCGAGCAGTACTTC.

The chain links TRBV5-4 to TRBJ1-1; D is unclear. Trimming left V 0 bases short and J 4 bases short, with 13 bases between. CDR3 length: 15 residues. CDR1 SGHNT and CDR2 YYREEE come from the germline V gene (reference sequence). CDR3 nucleotides: TGTGCCAGCAGCTTGGGGGCAGTCGGGTCCACTGAAGCTTTCTTT. Protein: CASSLGAVGSTEAFF.

The rearrangement links TRBV29-1 to TRBJ2-7; D gene unclear. Per germline, CDR1 SQVTM and CDR2 ANQGSEA. CDR3 size: 11 residues. V lost 3 bases to trimming and J lost 2 bases, with 5 bases between them. CDR3 region: CSVEGTYEQYF. The CDR3 DNA sequence: TGCAGCGTTGAGGGGACCTACGAGCAGTACTTC.

V gene TRBV10-2 combines with J gene TRBJ1-2, with unresolved D. The V gene lost 3 bases and the J gene lost 0 bases, with 14 bases spanning the gap. CDR1 WSHSY and CDR2 SAAADI come from the germline V gene. The CDR3 sequence is 16 residues long. CDR3 sequence: CASSDLGVGANYGYTF. The CDR3 DNA is TGCGCCAGCAGTGATCTCGGGGTCGGGGCTAACTATGGCTACACCTTC.

This chain uses TRBV7-2 with TRBJ1-6; D gene unclear. The germline V and J ends were trimmed by 5 bases and 0 bases, with 8 bases remaining between them. In germline, CDR1 is SGHTA, CDR2 FQGNSA. The CDR3 is 15 residues long. DNA of the CDR3: TGTGCCAGCAGCCCCGTTGTCTCCTATAATTCACCCCTCCACTTT. It specifies CASSPVVSYNSPLHF.

CDR3: CASSFRAGWGEKLFF. In DNA, the CDR3 is TGTGCCAGCAGTTTCAGAGCGGGGTGGGGTGAAAAACTGTTTTTT. This rearrangement joins TRBV27 to TRBJ1-4; D gene uncertain. The germline V and J ends were trimmed by 3 bases and 7 bases, with 15 bases remaining between them. The germline CDR1 and CDR2 sequences are MNHEY and SMNVEV (reference sequence). This CDR3 has 15 amino acids.